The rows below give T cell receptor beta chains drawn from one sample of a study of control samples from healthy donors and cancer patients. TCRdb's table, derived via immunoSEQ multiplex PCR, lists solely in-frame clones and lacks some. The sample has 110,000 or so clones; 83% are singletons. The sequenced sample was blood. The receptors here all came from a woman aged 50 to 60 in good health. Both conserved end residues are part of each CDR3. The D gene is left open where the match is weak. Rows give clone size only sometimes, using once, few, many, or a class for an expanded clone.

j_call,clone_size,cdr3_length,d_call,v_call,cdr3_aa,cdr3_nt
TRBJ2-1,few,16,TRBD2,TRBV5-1,CASSLDPSGGYNEQFF,TGCGCCAGCAGCTTGGATCCTAGCGGGGGCTACAATGAGCAGTTCTTC
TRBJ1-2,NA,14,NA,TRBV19,CASSARGGAYGYTF,TGTGCCAGTAGTGCCCGAGGGGGGGCCTATGGCTACACCTTC
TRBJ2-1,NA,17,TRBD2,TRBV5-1,CASSLGTSGVSYNEQFF,TGCGCCAGCAGCTTGGGGACTAGCGGTGTTTCCTACAATGAGCAGTTCTTC
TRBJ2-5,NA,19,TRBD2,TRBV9,CARRAGGRAGGLSQETQYF,TGTGCCCGCCGCGCCGGGGGCCGAGCGGGGGGGCTGAGTCAAGAGACCCAGTACTTC
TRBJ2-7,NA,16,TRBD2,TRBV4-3,CASSQGLAGPPGEQYF,TGCGCCAGCAGCCAAGGACTAGCGGGGCCGCCTGGCGAGCAGTACTTC
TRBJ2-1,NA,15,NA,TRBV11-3,CASSQGGLSYNEQFF,TGTGCCAGCAGCCAGGGGGGCTTATCCTACAATGAGCAGTTCTTC
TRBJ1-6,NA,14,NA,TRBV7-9,CASSLAPYNSPLHF,TGTGCCAGCAGCTTAGCACCCTATAATTCACCCCTCCACTTT
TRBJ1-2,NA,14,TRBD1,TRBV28,CASRPTGGNYGYTF,TGTGCCAGCAGACCGACAGGGGGCAACTATGGCTACACCTTC
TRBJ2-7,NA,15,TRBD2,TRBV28,CASSFGRGDTYEQYF,TGTGCCAGCAGTTTCGGGAGGGGTGATACCTACGAGCAGTACTTC
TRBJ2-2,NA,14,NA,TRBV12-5,CASGPGTNTGELFF,TGTGCTAGTGGACCAGGGACCAACACCGGGGAGCTGTTTTTT
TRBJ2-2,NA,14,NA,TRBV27,CASSFSPGTGELFF,TGTGCCAGCAGTTTCTCACCAGGGACCGGGGAGCTGTTTTTT
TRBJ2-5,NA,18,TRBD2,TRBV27,CASSFPLGLAGGKETQYF,TGTGCCAGCAGTTTCCCACTGGGACTAGCGGGGGGGAAAGAGACCCAGTACTTC